This TCR beta chain is from a study of CD4 T cells in relation to SARS-CoV-2 and coronaviruses listed by TCRdb under 2021. About the full investigation: In the ViraFEST assay, PBMCs were cultured with antigen for under eleven days, after which TCR beta CDR3s were sequenced to identify clonal expansions specific to the antigen. The negative reference condition was either a culture with an HIV-1 Nef peptide pool or a culture with no peptide. Using patient-derived lymphoblastoid cell lines, the shared crossreactive spike epitopes were mapped to their HLA restriction. Memory CD4+ T cell crossreactivity between SARS-CoV-2 and common cold coronavirus spike proteins was assessed at the TCR clonotype level in the study. Samples from three pre-COVID donors and the naive versus memory experiments were sequenced with the Adaptive Biotechnologies TCR-sequencing kit; other data were Illumina-based. For other donors in the study, expansion assays were sequenced with a different, Illumina-based TCR-beta assay. Beyond this particular receptor, the publication reports: Compared with monoreactive clones, crossreactive clones had significantly weaker SARS-CoV-2-driven expansion, a result consistent with antigenic imprinting. Memory CD4+ clonotypes crossrecognizing SARS-CoV-2 and at least one common cold coronavirus spike were found in around three fifths of donors. Because no donor provided both pre-pandemic and post-infection samples, tracing the source of pre-existing responses was limited. Since the crossreactivity analysis centred on spike protein, crossreactivity against other viral proteins was not assessed. The study was constrained by small numbers of patients and of tested TCRs.

The method behind the library was the immunoSEQ multiplex PCR assay. Concerning the study's data processing: During preprocessing, nonproductive sequences were removed, as were CDR3s that did not start with C, did not end with F or W, or were shorter than 7 amino acids. Antigen-specific clonotypes were called with the MANAFEST web app, based on expansion relative to reference and other culture wells. A clone was considered positive if significant expansion relative to the reference culture was observed in 2 of 3 replicate wells at an FDR below 0.05. To be called positive, a clone also had to show significant expansion compared with every other tandem well and an odds ratio greater than 5. Pairwise Levenshtein distance, computed with the stringdist R package after three terminal residues were trimmed from each end, was used as the measure of CDR3 homology. The clones in this table, taken by TCRdb from immuneACCESS, are in-frame only. Not every clone is retained; where verified, under half of the shortfall comes from an unresolved V gene, and the cause of the rest is unknown. V and J calls and clone size are given by that table; D and trimming were obtained from the DNA. Recorded for this sample are around 16,000 clones; roughly three quarters of them occurred a single time. The top ten hold more than 15% of the sample.

CD4+ T cells from unexposed donors were collected before the COVID-19 pandemic (2011-2018). Following 10 days of culture, the EasySep CD4+ T cell isolation kit was used to isolate CD4+ T cells. Unexposed donor CD4+ T cells were tested for reactivity to SARS-CoV-2 S and N and four common cold coronavirus spike pools, as cell number allowed. Each well received about 2.2 million PBMCs, cultured in IMDM supplemented with roughly 4.9% human AB serum and around 9 IU/ml IL-2. Half of the culture medium was replaced with fresh IL-2-containing medium on days 3 and 7. Triplicate replicate wells were generally used for each peptide culture condition. The leukapheresis product for the unexposed donors was obtained through commercial purchase. Ficoll-Paque PLUS gradient centrifugation was used to isolate PBMCs from either whole blood or leukapheresis product. PBMCs were either cryopreserved at -140°C or used fresh in the expansion assay. The QIAamp Micro DNA Kit was used to extract genomic DNA from the CD4+ T cells.

In regard to this clone: Its antigen is not yet known. The input lacks base qualities; no much larger clone sits a single base away.

This TCR derives from a human donor in good health. Material for sequencing was CD4+ T cells from PBMCs, cultured in vitro.

The DNA sequence is TGCGCCAGCAGCCAAGCCCTAGCGGGGGACTACGAGCAGTACTTC. It is translated as CASSQALAGDYEQYF. The chain is assembled from TRBV4-1 and TRBJ2-7; TRBD2 matches 10 bases in the middle. The CDR3 starts with the cysteine, ends with the phenylalanine, and has 15 residues. The only DNA kept is the CDR3, 45 bases in frame from the first base. The germline V gene supplies CDR1 MGHRA and CDR2 YSYEKL. V is pruned by 1 base and J by 3 bases, leaving 3 bases of the junction without a gene match.